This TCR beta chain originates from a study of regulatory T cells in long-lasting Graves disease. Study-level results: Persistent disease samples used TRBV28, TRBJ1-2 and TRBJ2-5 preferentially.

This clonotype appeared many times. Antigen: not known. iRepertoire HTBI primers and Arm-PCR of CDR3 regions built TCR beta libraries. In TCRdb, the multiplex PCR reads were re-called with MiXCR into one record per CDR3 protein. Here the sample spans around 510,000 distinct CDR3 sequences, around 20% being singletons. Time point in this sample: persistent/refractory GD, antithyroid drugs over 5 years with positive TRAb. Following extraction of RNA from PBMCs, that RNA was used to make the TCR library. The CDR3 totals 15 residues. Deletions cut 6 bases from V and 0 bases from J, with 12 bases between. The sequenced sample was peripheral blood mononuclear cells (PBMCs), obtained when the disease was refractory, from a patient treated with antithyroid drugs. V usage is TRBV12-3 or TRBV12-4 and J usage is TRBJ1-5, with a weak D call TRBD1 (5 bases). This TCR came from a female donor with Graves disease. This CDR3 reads CASRPGTLSNQPQHF. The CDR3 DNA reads TGTGCCAGCAGACCCGGGACGCTTAGCAATCAGCCCCAGCATTTT.